The 17 T cell receptor beta chains listed next were all sequenced from one sample in a study of cytomegalovirus exposure and HLA in healthy donors. This PCR relied on a set of 60 Vbeta primers and 13 Jbeta primers. Some clones are missing from TCRdb's copy, which holds only in-frame ones; the method was immunoSEQ multiplex PCR. Of hundreds of thousands of clones in the sample, 80% to 90% were seen once. The specimen was PBMCs. Receptors were obtained from a man aged 25 to 40 in good health and CMV-seronegative.

The chain's CDR3 is CASNRRGLDGYTF. CDR3 in DNA: TGTGCCAGCAACCGGCGGGGGCTGGATGGCTACACCTTC. This chain links TRBV7-9 with TRBJ1-2; TRBD1 might be the D (6 bases). Germline V gives CDR1 SEHNR, CDR2 FQNEAQ (reference sequence). The V end was cut by 7 bases, the J end by 6 bases, with 15 bases between. The CDR3 totals 13 residues.

This chain uses TRBV5-8 with TRBJ2-7; D is perhaps TRBD1 (6 bases). Germline CDR1 SGHTS, CDR2 YDEGEE. The length of the CDR3 is 13 residues. V dropped 1 base and J dropped 3 bases, with 8 bases sitting between them. The CDR3: CASSLRGHYEQYF. In DNA form, the CDR3 reads TGTGCCAGCAGCTTGCGGGGACACTACGAGCAGTACTTC.

The rearrangement links TRBV6-1 to TRBJ1-2; D perhaps matches TRBD1 (6 bases). The V and J ends lost 4 bases and 4 bases respectively, with 19 bases between them. CDR3 length equals 16 residues. Germline CDR1 MNHNS, CDR2 SASEGT. The CDR3 is CASSGGRNRESYGYTF. The CDR3 coding sequence is TGTGCCAGCAGTGGGGGACGAAACAGGGAGAGCTATGGCTACACCTTC.

This clone came up once. The gene calls are TRBV20-1 and TRBJ2-1, with D possibly TRBD1 on 6 matching bases. The CDR3 has 11 amino acids. Germline lookup yields CDR1 DFQATT and CDR2 SNEGSKA (reference sequence). Trimming pared 4 bases from V and 7 bases from J, leaving 8 bases between. CDR3 in DNA: TGCAGTGCTATCCAGGGGAATGAGCAGTTCTTC. This gives the protein CSAIQGNEQFF.

V gene TRBV7-9 combines with J gene TRBJ2-1, with TRBD1 matching 9 bases. The germline CDR1 and CDR2 sequences are SEHNR and FQNEAQ (reference sequence). CDR3 size: 16 residues. The J segment lost 6 bases and the V segment lost 6 bases, leaving 12 bases of the junction unmatched. The CDR3 DNA reads as TGTGCCAGCAGACCCCTAGCCGGGACAGGGTTCAATGAGCAGTTCTTC. It is translated as CASRPLAGTGFNEQFF.

The J gene is TRBJ2-7, the V gene TRBV9; 9 nucleotides match TRBD2. Germline CDR1 is SGDLS and CDR2 is YYNGEE. The junction had 8 bases not matched to a gene; V was cut back by 1 base and J by 6 bases. There are 15 residues in the CDR3. The CDR3 spells CASSVSGGGAAEQYF. For the CDR3, the DNA is TGTGCCAGCAGCGTATCCGGCGGGGGGGCTGCCGAGCAGTACTTC.

This chain links TRBV9 with TRBJ2-3; 7 nucleotides line up with TRBD2. CDR1 and CDR2 (germline): SGDLS, YYNGEE. The CDR3 has 17 residues. Unmatched junction bases numbered 7, after V lost 0 bases and J lost 0 bases. CDR3 residues: CASSVGKVAGSTDTQYF. The CDR3 nucleotides read TGTGCCAGCAGCGTAGGTAAAGTAGCGGGTAGCACAGATACGCAGTATTTT.

This rearrangement joins TRBV4-2 to TRBJ1-5; no definite D call. The germline V gene encodes CDR1 LGHNA and CDR2 YNFKEQ. V lost 1 base and J lost 7, with 11 bases in between. This CDR3 region has 14 residues. The CDR3: CASSQGRVGQPQHF. The CDR3 DNA reads as TGTGCCAGCAGCCAAGGCCGCGTGGGCCAGCCCCAGCATTTT.

The V and J genes are TRBV5-1 and TRBJ2-7, with 7 positions matching TRBD1. Trimming took 5 bases from V and 6 from J; bases not matched to a gene: 11. The CDR3 extends over 14 amino acids. Germline V gives CDR1 SGHRS, CDR2 YFSETQ. The chain's CDR3 is CASRAPQKGAEQYF. As DNA, the CDR3 is TGCGCCAGCAGGGCCCCACAGAAGGGGGCCGAGCAGTACTTC.

This clone was recorded only once. The CDR3 DNA reads as TGTGCCAGCAGAGACAGAGCAACTAATGAAAAACTGTTTTTT. It yields the protein CASRDRATNEKLFF. This chain joins TRBV2 and TRBJ1-4, with a weak D call TRBD1 (5 bases). Germline CDR1 and CDR2: SNHLY and FYNNEI. The length of the CDR3 is 14 residues. Trimming pared 6 bases from V and 0 bases from J, leaving 8 bases between.

J is TRBJ2-3 and V is TRBV27; 8 bases map to TRBD1. In germline, CDR1 is MNHEY, CDR2 SMNVEV (reference sequence). The CDR3 has 14 amino acids. V was pared by 5 bases and J by 3 bases, with 4 bases of the junction left unmatched. DNA for the CDR3: TGTGCCAGCAGTCCAAGACAGGGGACAGATACGCAGTATTTT. Translated, it gives CASSPRQGTDTQYF.

The chain links TRBV13 to TRBJ2-7, with TRBD2 identical over 9 bases. CDR1 is PRHDT and CDR2 is FYEKMQ in the germline V gene (reference sequence). The CDR3 covers 15 residues. V was clipped by 5 bases and J by 2 bases; unmatched bases: 7. CDR3 in DNA: TGTGCCAGCAGCCCCCCGGCTAGCGGGGCCTACGAGCAGTACTTC. It translates to CASSPPASGAYEQYF.

J is TRBJ2-5 and V is TRBV18, with TRBD1 matching over 7 bases. Germline loops: CDR1 KGHSH, CDR2 LQKENI. The CDR3 is 15 amino acids. J lost 2 bases, V lost 2 bases, and 5 bases had no gene match. The CDR3 sequence is CASSPGTALQETQYF. CDR3 DNA: TGTGCCAGCTCACCAGGGACAGCGCTACAAGAGACCCAGTACTTC.

This chain joins TRBV6-6 and TRBJ2-1; D gene unclear. This CDR3 region has 11 residues. Germline V gene lookup returns CDR1 MNHNY and CDR2 SVGAGI (reference sequence). V lost 7 bases, J lost 10 bases, and 11 bases lay in between. As DNA, the CDR3 is TGTGCCAGCAAAGGCCCCGGGGAGCAGTTCTTC. Protein product: CASKGPGEQFF.

In this sample, this clone turned up once. This rearrangement joins TRBV10-3 to TRBJ2-1, with unresolved D. The CDR3 extends over 13 amino acids. V was cut by 3 bases and J by 5 bases, with 8 bases left in between. The germline CDR1 and CDR2 sequences are ENHRY and SYGVKD. The CDR3 reads CAISEAGNNEQFF. In DNA form, the CDR3 reads TGTGCCATCAGTGAAGCTGGTAACAATGAGCAGTTCTTC.

The chain carries TRBV29-1 and TRBJ2-3, with 9 positions matching TRBD1. The CDR3 spans 15 residues. V shed 3 bases and J 3 bases; nucleotides not matched to a gene: 7. Per the germline V gene, CDR1 is SQVTM and CDR2 is ANQGSEA. This chain's CDR3 is CSVERDRDLTDTQYF. The DNA of the CDR3 is TGCAGCGTTGAGAGGGACAGGGATTTGACAGATACGCAGTATTTT.

This chain connects TRBV9 to TRBJ2-2; D might be TRBD2 (5 bases). The V gene's germline CDR1 is SGDLS and CDR2 YYNGEE. The CDR3 consists of 15 residues. V gave up 7 bases and J gave up 1 base, with 14 bases separating them. The CDR3 loop reads CASSGSSRNTGELFF. CDR3 bases: TGTGCCAGCTCGGGTTCTAGCCGGAACACCGGGGAGCTGTTTTTT.